This T cell receptor beta chain came from a study of CD8 T cells in Susac syndrome. Germline loops: CDR1 MGHRA, CDR2 YSYEKL. This CDR3 has 13 residues. J lost 6 bases, V lost 3 bases, and 4 bases had no gene match. The authors reverse transcribed roughly 0.5 to 1 ug RNA with random hexamers. TCRdb itself ran the immunoSEQ multiplex PCR reads through MiXCR, one entry per CDR3 protein. This table has roughly 110,000 distinct CDR3 sequences, approximately 94% appearing once. The sequence was collected from a human donor with Susac syndrome. Sequenced: CD8+ T cells from PBMCs. The V call is TRBV4-1, the J call TRBJ1-2, with 7 bases fitting TRBD1. CDR3 DNA: TGCGCCAGCAGCCAGGGACAGTGGAATGGCTACACCTTC. Translating it yields CASSQGQWNGYTF.